The 2 T cell receptor beta chains below were found in one sample sequenced in a study of patients and donors after allogeneic stem cell transplantation. TCRdb re-derived calls from the RT-PCR reads in MiXCR, one entry per CDR3 protein. The sample shows about a million distinct CDR3 sequences, 18% of them seen only once. Material for sequencing was blood, either unsorted or a sorted T cell fraction (not recorded which). These receptors came from a human donor who was either an allogeneic HSCT recipient or a stem cell or donor lymphocyte infusion donor (not recorded which). It is not recorded whose cells these are; they may come from a transplant donor.

This clonotype has just a few counts. CDR3 DNA: TGCAGTGCTAGAGGCGGACAGGGGGCGGTGGCTGAAGCTTTCTTT. It is translated as CSARGGQGAVAEAFF. This sequence joins TRBV20-1 and TRBJ1-1, with 11 nucleotides matching TRBD1. The CDR3 runs 15 residues. Germline values: CDR1 DFQATT, CDR2 SNEGSKA (reference sequence). V was pared by 1 base and J by 6 bases, with 7 bases of the junction left unmatched.

The chain carries TRBV20-1 and TRBJ2-5; 13 positions agree with TRBD2. With 3 bases clipped from V and 4 bases from J, the junction kept 8 bases outside the gene matches. The CDR3 is made up of 16 amino acids. Germline assignment: CDR1 DFQATT and CDR2 SNEGSKA (reference sequence). The CDR3 coding sequence is TGCAGTGCTAGTGGACTAGCGGGAGTTCATTCAGAGACCCAGTACTTC. Translating it yields CSASGLAGVHSETQYF.